These 25 T cell receptor beta chains came from one sample sequenced in a study of T-cell reconstitution after alpha-beta-depleted transplantation in children. Molecular barcoding with unique molecular identifiers was used for the TCRbeta library. MiXCR, run by TCRdb on the PCR reads, gives a single entry per CDR3 protein. The sample lists hundreds of thousands of distinct CDR3 sequences; around 15% were seen once. The sequencing here drew on PBMCs, mostly from graft donor cells, taken 360 days after TCRalphabeta/CD19-depleted stem cell transplant. All receptors come from a male patient younger than 18 who had a stem cell transplant for acute lymphoblastic leukemia, so the T cells may come from the graft donor.

This rearrangement joins TRBV20-1 to TRBJ1-5; no clear D. The V and J ends lost 0 bases and 7 bases respectively, with 16 bases between them. The germline CDR1 and CDR2 sequences are DFQATT and SNEGSKA (reference sequence). The CDR3 is 15 amino acids. The DNA of the CDR3 is TGCAGTGCTAGAGATATTCCCAAGGGAGGGCAGCCCCAGCATTTT. Translating gives CSARDIPKGGQPQHF.

The chain uses TRBV4-1 and TRBJ2-2; perhaps TRBD1 as D (6 bases). Germline V gene lookup returns CDR1 MGHRA and CDR2 YSYEKL. The CDR3 consists of 15 residues. Trimming pared 2 bases from V and 4 bases from J, leaving 11 bases between. CDR3 nucleotides: TGCGCCAGCAGCCAACTAACAGGGAGCACCGGGGAGCTGTTTTTT. Translated: CASSQLTGSTGELFF.

The V gene is TRBV3-1, the J gene TRBJ1-6; 12 bases are a match to TRBD1. V was clipped by 4 bases and J by 14 bases; unmatched bases: 12. Germline V CDR1 and CDR2: LGHDT, YNNKEL (reference sequence). The CDR3 consists of 16 residues. The CDR3 spells CASSLPGQGARIALHF. CDR3 bases: TGTGCCAGCAGCCTTCCGGGACAGGGGGCCCGAATAGCCCTCCACTTT.

The chain employs TRBV2 and TRBJ2-2; 7 bases line up with TRBD2. This CDR3 has 15 amino acids. V lost 4 bases and J lost 3; bases outside the gene matches: 5. Germline CDR1 reads SNHLY; CDR2 reads FYNNEI. This CDR3 is CASSVLAVDTGELFF. CDR3 coding DNA: TGTGCCAGCAGTGTTCTAGCGGTGGACACCGGGGAGCTGTTTTTT.

Only a few counts were recorded for this clonotype. This chain uses TRBV12-3 or TRBV12-4 with TRBJ1-2; 9 nucleotides agree with TRBD1. V dropped 8 bases and J dropped 2; count of bases not matched to a gene: 3. The CDR3 extends over 13 amino acids. Here the CDR3 reads CASRDRVNYGYTF. The CDR3 nucleotides read TGTGCCAGCCGGGACAGGGTCAACTATGGCTACACCTTC.

V is TRBV9 and J is TRBJ2-3; D uncertain. Germline V CDR1 and CDR2: SGDLS, YYNGEE. Trimming removed 0 bases at V and 2 bases at J, with 13 bases between. This CDR3 region has 16 residues. The CDR3 DNA is TGTGCCAGCAGCGTAGGGCCACCCCAGCACACAGATACGCAGTATTTT. This encodes CASSVGPPQHTDTQYF.

In this sample, this clonotype turned up a few times. This chain joins TRBV20-1 and TRBJ2-1; 11 bases map to TRBD2. The ends lost 1 base at V and 4 bases at J; junction bases unmatched: 21. From germline, CDR1 is DFQATT and CDR2 SNEGSKA (reference sequence). The length of the CDR3 is 21 residues. This CDR3 reads CSARVMWPASGRNRAYNEQFF. The CDR3 DNA reads as TGCAGTGCTAGAGTAATGTGGCCGGCTAGCGGGAGGAATAGGGCGTACAATGAGCAGTTCTTC.

CDR3 DNA: TGTGCCAGCAGCCCAAGAGAGGCTAAGGGGAACACTGAAGCTTTCTTT. Translating it yields CASSPREAKGNTEAFF. V and J are TRBV14 and TRBJ1-1; D is unresolved. The germline V gene encodes CDR1 SGHDN and CDR2 FVKESK. V lost 4 bases and J lost 1, with 16 bases in between. The CDR3 sequence is 16 residues long.

This clonotype was detected a few times. This rearrangement joins TRBV19 to TRBJ2-7; 7 nucleotides agree with TRBD2. The ends lost 3 bases at V and 4 bases at J; junction bases unmatched: 6. The CDR3 has 14 residues. Germline V gene lookup returns CDR1 LNHDA and CDR2 SQIVND (reference sequence). CDR3 DNA: TGTGCCAGTAGTATGATGGGGGGGAGGTACGAGCAGTACTTC. This encodes CASSMMGGRYEQYF.

The chain employs TRBV18 and TRBJ2-1, with TRBD2 matching 8 bases. The CDR3 is 18 residues long. J was trimmed by 7 bases and V by 1 base; bases with no gene match: 15. The germline CDR1 and CDR2 sequences are KGHSH and LQKENI. This CDR3 is CASSPRMSGSTPRNEQFF. CDR3 nucleotides: TGTGCCAGCTCACCACGGATGAGCGGGAGTACCCCTCGTAATGAGCAGTTCTTC.

The chain couples TRBV18 to TRBJ2-1; 7 positions match TRBD2. The CDR3 is made up of 16 amino acids. The V gene's germline CDR1 is KGHSH and CDR2 LQKENI. Trimming removed 0 bases from V and 0 bases from J; junction bases left unmatched: 2. CDR3 protein: CASSPPRTSSYNEQFF. CDR3 coding DNA: TGTGCCAGCTCACCACCTCGGACTAGCTCCTACAATGAGCAGTTCTTC.

This clonotype appeared a few times. The V and J genes are TRBV5-1 and TRBJ2-7; TRBD2 agrees at 10 bases. The V gene end was trimmed by 4 bases and the J gene end by 6 bases; junction bases not matched to a gene: 13. Germline V gives CDR1 SGHRS, CDR2 YFSETQ. There are 16 residues in the CDR3. The chain's CDR3 is CASSLEARVAGGEQYF. The CDR3 DNA is TGCGCCAGCAGCCTGGAGGCGCGGGTAGCGGGAGGCGAGCAGTACTTC.

V usage is TRBV9 and J usage is TRBJ1-5; the D is unclear. The V and J ends lost 0 bases and 0 bases respectively, with 7 bases between them. CDR1 is SGDLS and CDR2 is YYNGEE in the germline V gene. CDR3 length: 15 amino acids. This CDR3 reads CASSVEGNSNQPQHF. CDR3 DNA sequence: TGTGCCAGCAGCGTAGAAGGAAATAGCAATCAGCCCCAGCATTTT.

The chain employs TRBV10-3 and TRBJ2-7; the D is unclear. The CDR3 has 11 residues. The ends were cut back, 2 bases at V and 6 bases at J, with 5 bases in the middle. Germline CDR1 and CDR2: ENHRY and SYGVKD. CDR3 nucleotides: TGTGCCATCAGTGAGATAGGCGAGCAGTACTTC. This sequence encodes CAISEIGEQYF.

The table lists this clonotype with a few counts. The chain has TRBV12-3 or TRBV12-4 and TRBJ1-5, with D possibly being TRBD1 (6 bases). V lost 2 bases and J 6 bases, leaving 17 bases between the germline ends. The CDR3 runs to 16 residues. The CDR3 nucleotides read TGTGCCAGCAGTTTAAACCCTCCAAGCAGGGGTCAGCCCCAGCATTTT. This sequence encodes CASSLNPPSRGQPQHF.

This clonotype was seen a handful of times. For the CDR3, the DNA is TGTGCCAGCAGTGGGTCGACAGGGAGAGATTCCTACAATGAGCAGTTCTTC. Protein sequence: CASSGSTGRDSYNEQFF. V is TRBV25-1 and J is TRBJ2-1, with 7 bases matching TRBD1. Germline trimming cut 4 bases from V and 1 base from J; bases unmatched to any gene: 10. Germline V CDR1 and CDR2: MGHDK, SYGVNS. The CDR3 runs to 17 residues.

CDR3 sequence reads: CASSVPGGLEQFF. Here the CDR3 DNA reads TGTGCCAGCTCTGTCCCGGGGGGATTGGAGCAGTTCTTC. This chain connects TRBV18 to TRBJ2-1, with 7 bases matching TRBD2. This CDR3 is 13 amino acids long. CDR1 is KGHSH, CDR2 LQKENI, per germline. The J segment lost 10 bases and the V segment lost 6 bases, leaving 9 bases of the junction unmatched.

This clonotype came up many times. The chain combines TRBV3-1 with TRBJ2-7; D is possibly TRBD1 (7 bases). This CDR3 is 15 amino acids long. Deletions cut 2 bases from V and 6 bases from J, with 17 bases between. The V gene's germline CDR1 is LGHDT and CDR2 YNNKEL (reference sequence). The CDR3 bases are TGTGCCAGCAGCCAACCTCCAGGGACAGCGGGCGAGCAGTACTTC. Protein sequence: CASSQPPGTAGEQYF.

This clonotype was counted between two and nine times. The V gene is TRBV12-3 or TRBV12-4, the J gene TRBJ2-1, with 7 bases lining up with TRBD2. This CDR3 region has 17 residues. Trimming took 2 bases from V and 2 from J; bases not matched to a gene: 9. The CDR3 sequence: CASSLQGAGPPYNEQFF. Here the CDR3 DNA reads TGTGCCAGCAGTTTACAGGGAGCGGGACCCCCCTACAATGAGCAGTTCTTC.

The chain has TRBV10-2 and TRBJ2-7, with D unclear. V was pared by 6 bases and J by 4 bases, with 19 bases between. This CDR3 comprises 15 residues. CDR1 and CDR2 (germline): WSHSY, SAAADI. The CDR3 here is CASSPLRYGSYEQYF. CDR3 bases: TGCGCCAGCAGCCCCCTGCGATATGGCTCTTACGAGCAGTACTTC.

The V gene is TRBV20-1, the J gene TRBJ2-7; D unclear. Germline values: CDR1 DFQATT, CDR2 SNEGSKA (reference sequence). This CDR3 is built from 13 residues. Trimming shortened V by 8 bases and J by 0 bases, and 14 bases separated the two germline ends. CDR3 amino acids: CSPNLASSYEQYF. The DNA for the CDR3 is TGCAGTCCTAACTTGGCCAGCTCCTACGAGCAGTACTTC.

The chain uses TRBV5-4 and TRBJ2-1; tentatively, D is TRBD1 (5 bases). The CDR3 sequence is 20 residues long. The V end was cut by 1 base, the J end by 4 bases, with 27 bases between. Looked up from germline, CDR1 is SGHNT and CDR2 is YYREEE (reference sequence). The CDR3 is CASSLSGQMRWDELYNEQFF. Written as DNA, the CDR3 is TGTGCCAGCAGCTTGTCAGGGCAAATGAGGTGGGATGAGCTTTACAATGAGCAGTTCTTC.

This clonotype was picked up many times. This sequence joins TRBV11-2 and TRBJ2-2; no definite D call. Germline-derived CDR1 and CDR2 are SGHAT and FQNNGV. Trimming shortened V by 6 bases and J by 1 base, and 9 bases separated the two germline ends. CDR3 length equals 14 residues. In DNA, the CDR3 is TGTGCCAGCAGTTTACCTAGGAACACCGGGGAGCTGTTTTTT. This sequence encodes CASSLPRNTGELFF. Looking up the rest from reference TRBV11-2 and TRBJ2-2 gives the full variable domain: EAGVAQSPRYKIIEKRQSVAFWCNPISGHATLYWYQQILGQGPKLLIQFQNNGVVDDSQLPKDRFSAERLKGVDSTLKIQPAKLEDSAVYLCASSLPRNTGELFFGEGSRLTVL.

This chain links TRBV9 with TRBJ1-2; D unresolved. CDR3 size: 14 residues. The V end lost 0 bases, the J end lost 1 base, and 7 bases lay between the germline ends. Germline CDR1 is SGDLS and CDR2 is YYNGEE. The CDR3 sequence is CASSVVGGNYGYTF. CDR3 DNA: TGTGCCAGCAGCGTAGTCGGCGGTAACTATGGCTACACCTTC.

The J gene is TRBJ2-1, the V gene TRBV3-1; D unclear. Trimming removed 3 bases at V and 14 bases at J, with 17 bases between. The CDR3 has 13 residues. Germline values: CDR1 LGHDT, CDR2 YNNKEL (reference sequence). The CDR3 region has the DNA TGTGCCAGCAGCCAGGGAAGGCGCTCTAGGGAGTTCTTC. Translated, it gives CASSQGRRSREFF.